The 18 T cell receptor beta chains in this list originate from one sample, sequenced in a study of blood T cell repertoires in COVID-19. Libraries were prepared by immunoSEQ multiplex PCR; TCRdb keeps only in-frame clonotypes and omits some of them. The sample has a few hundred thousand clones, roughly 84% seen once. The specimen sequenced was peripheral blood. All receptors derive from a human donor in a cohort sampled during active COVID-19.

The chain couples TRBV29-1 to TRBJ1-1, with D possibly matching TRBD1 (5 bases). The V and J ends lost 1 base and 5 bases respectively, with 8 bases between them. CDR3 length equals 12 residues. Germline values: CDR1 SQVTM, CDR2 ANQGSEA. DNA for the CDR3: TGCAGCGTTGAAGTACGGGGGACTGAAGCTTTCTTT. Its translation is CSVEVRGTEAFF.

The V call is TRBV11-1, the J call TRBJ2-1; a weak D match, TRBD2 (6 bases). Germline CDR1 is SGHAT and CDR2 is FQDESV (reference sequence). The ends were cut back, 7 bases at V and 10 bases at J, with 17 bases in the middle. The CDR3 loop spans 13 amino acids. The CDR3 spells CASTRPGLLEQFF. CDR3 sequence (DNA): TGTGCCAGCACCCGACCGGGACTCCTGGAGCAGTTCTTC.

The chain has TRBV5-8 and TRBJ1-2; tentatively, D is TRBD1 (5 bases). Germline-derived CDR1 and CDR2 are SGHTS and YDEGEE. CDR3 length: 16 residues. Trimming removed 3 bases at V and 2 bases at J, with 17 bases between. CDR3 residues: CASSSGRGRFNYGYTF. The CDR3 DNA is TGTGCCAGCAGCTCGGGGAGGGGCAGATTCAACTATGGCTACACCTTC. The complete variable domain, with remaining parts taken from reference TRBV5-8 and TRBJ1-2, reads EAGVTQSPTHLIKTRGQQATLRCSPISGHTSVYWYQQALGLGLQFLLWYDEGEERNRGNFPPRFSGRQFPNYSSELNVNALELEDSALYLCASSSGRGRFNYGYTFGSGTRLTVV.

V is TRBV25-1 and J is TRBJ2-1, with no clear D. Trimming took off 2 bases at V and 9 bases at J, with 14 bases between the two ends. This CDR3 has 14 amino acids. Germline V gene lookup returns CDR1 MGHDK and CDR2 SYGVNS. CDR3 protein: CASSEDGRQFEQFF. The CDR3 DNA reads as TGTGCCAGCAGTGAAGATGGCAGGCAATTTGAGCAGTTCTTC.

The genes are TRBV5-8 and TRBJ1-1; D remains unclear. The CDR3 contains 13 residues. V was pared by 2 bases and J by 5 bases, with 10 bases between. In germline, CDR1 is SGHTS, CDR2 YDEGEE. CDR3 loop: CASSLRSRTEAFF. The CDR3 DNA follows: TGTGCCAGCAGCTTACGGTCTCGGACTGAAGCTTTCTTT.

This clone has more than one count but fewer than ten. The chain uses TRBV3-1 (or the pseudogene TRBV3-2) and TRBJ1-2; perhaps TRBD1 as D (5 bases). The CDR3 is 15 amino acids. V shed 1 base and J shed 3 bases, with 12 bases lying between them. CDR1 LGHDT and CDR2 YNNKEL come from the germline V gene (reference sequence). The CDR3 DNA reads TGTGCCAGCAGCCAAGGCAGGGAGGGGTACTATGGCTACACCTTC. Translating gives CASSQGREGYYGYTF.

The genes are TRBV4-1 and TRBJ2-1, with 12 bases that match TRBD2. The germline CDR1 and CDR2 sequences are MGHRA and YSYEKL. The CDR3 consists of 16 residues. V was pared by 3 bases and J by 10 bases, with 10 bases of the junction left unmatched. The CDR3 sequence is CASSHGSSGGAWEQFF. The CDR3 bases are TGCGCCAGCAGCCACGGATCTAGCGGGGGGGCATGGGAGCAGTTCTTC.

V is TRBV10-1 and J is TRBJ2-3; 11 bases map to TRBD2. J gave up 4 bases and V 3 bases, and 3 bases lay outside the gene matches. This CDR3 region has 15 residues. Germline-derived CDR1 and CDR2 are WNHNN and SYGVQD (reference sequence). The CDR3 loop reads CASSEYSGRADTQYF. The CDR3 DNA is TGCGCCAGCAGTGAATATAGCGGGAGGGCAGATACGCAGTATTTT.

This chain uses TRBV7-3 with TRBJ2-3; the match to TRBD2 covers 7 bases. Trimming took 2 bases from V and 3 from J; bases not matched to a gene: 8. The CDR3 runs to 16 residues. Germline assignment: CDR1 SGHTA and CDR2 FQGTGA. Written as DNA, the CDR3 is TGTGCCAGCAGCTTATATGGCGGGAGAGAAACAGATACGCAGTATTTT. It translates to CASSLYGGRETDTQYF.

This clone appeared a single time. The chain joins TRBV28 to TRBJ1-6; 8 positions match TRBD1. The CDR3 length is 18 residues. Unmatched junction bases numbered 13, after V lost 2 bases and J lost 7 bases. Germline V gives CDR1 MDHEN, CDR2 SYDVKM. The CDR3 bases are TGTGCCAGCAGTTTAATCATCCAGGGGGCACTCCAGAATTCACCCCTCCACTTT. This gives the protein CASSLIIQGALQNSPLHF.

The CDR3 sequence: CASTGVRRLAGSDDTQYF. The DNA of the CDR3 is TGTGCCAGCACGGGGGTGCGACGGCTAGCGGGGAGCGATGATACGCAGTATTTT. The chain has TRBV2 and TRBJ2-3; TRBD2 matches at 9 bases. Germline CDR1 and CDR2: SNHLY and FYNNEI. The J segment lost 6 bases and the V segment lost 7 bases, leaving 20 bases of the junction unmatched. This CDR3 spans 18 amino acids.

The chain joins TRBV6-4 to TRBJ2-1; D unclear. From germline, CDR1 is MRHNA and CDR2 SNTAGT. Trimming left V 4 bases short and J 9 bases short, with 13 bases between. The CDR3 sequence is 13 residues long. This chain's CDR3 is CASSAIGSGEQFF. The CDR3 DNA reads as TGTGCCAGCAGTGCTATTGGGTCGGGTGAGCAGTTCTTC.

This clone was counted once. The chain recombines TRBV7-2 with TRBJ2-7; a possible D gene is TRBD1 (6 bases). The CDR3 sequence is 15 residues long. Deletions cut 2 bases from V and 0 bases from J, with 11 bases between. The germline gives CDR1 SGHTA, CDR2 FQGNSA. CDR3 sequence (DNA): TGTGCCAGCAGCTTAAGGACAGAGATCTCCTACGAGCAGTACTTC. Translating it yields CASSLRTEISYEQYF.

The chain has TRBV4-3 and TRBJ2-1, with TRBD1 matching over 7 bases. The CDR3 covers 15 residues. Losses at the gene ends were 4 bases for V and 9 bases for J; bases not matched to a gene: 12. Germline-derived CDR1 and CDR2 are LGHNA and YSLEER. The CDR3 protein is CASSPTLGGLVEQFF. The CDR3 DNA follows: TGCGCCAGCAGCCCCACGTTAGGGGGCCTGGTTGAGCAGTTCTTC.

The chain employs TRBV10-2 and TRBJ2-1, with no clear D. The germline V gene has CDR1 WSHSY and CDR2 SAAADI. The CDR3 extends over 11 amino acids. V was trimmed by 5 bases and J by 9 bases, leaving 8 bases between them. The DNA for the CDR3 is TGCGCCAGCAGTTCCCTTTTTGAGCAGTTCTTC. This sequence encodes CASSSLFEQFF.

This chain uses TRBV6-5 with TRBJ2-1; TRBD1 matches 9 bases. J gave up 8 bases and V 0 bases, and 8 bases lay outside the gene matches. The CDR3 is 16 amino acids. Germline CDR1 is MNHEY and CDR2 is SVGAGI. The CDR3 loop is CASSYSSPGQGYEQFF. CDR3 DNA: TGTGCCAGCAGTTACTCTTCCCCGGGACAGGGCTATGAGCAGTTCTTC.

The chain links TRBV7-6 to TRBJ2-3, with a possible D match to TRBD1 (5 bases). The V gene's germline CDR1 is SGHVS and CDR2 FNYEAQ. The V end lost 2 bases, the J end lost 2 bases, and 14 bases lay between the germline ends. CDR3 size: 16 residues. The chain's CDR3 is CASSLSPVGHTDTQYF. The CDR3 DNA reads TGTGCCAGCAGCTTAAGTCCCGTAGGACACACAGATACGCAGTATTTT.

The J gene is TRBJ2-7, the V gene TRBV6-5; 12 bases align to TRBD1. This CDR3 comprises 14 residues. The germline CDR1 and CDR2 sequences are MNHEY and SVGAGI. Trimming cost V 6 bases and J 4 bases; bases outside gene matches: 4. CDR3 nucleotides: TGTGCCAGCAGGGGGACAGGGGGCCGGTACGAGCAGTACTTC. Translating gives CASRGTGGRYEQYF.